The rows below give T cell receptor beta chains drawn from one sample of a study of shared clonotypes between healthy human individuals. The repertoire was sequenced with immunoSEQ multiplex PCR; TCRdb's copy has only in-frame clones and lacks some. The table includes millions of clones, roughly 94% detected once. The material sequenced was naive CD8+ T cells sorted from blood. All receptors derive from a man between 18 and 29 years old in good health. The conserved cysteine and the conserved F or W are not part of the CDR3 here.

v_gene,j_gene,CDR3aa
TRBV4-1,TRBJ2-7,ASSQIQTAGVTYEQY
TRBV25-1,TRBJ2-2,ASSDPPGTTGELF
TRBV5-6,TRBJ1-6,ASSLGGSGSPLH
TRBV27,TRBJ2-7,ASSLGRTYEQY
TRBV7-2,TRBJ2-1,ASSLGASEIYNEQF
TRBV27,TRBJ2-1,ASSLSRTSGNEQF
TRBV4-1,TRBJ2-7,ASSQGDGPYEQY
TRBV28,TRBJ1-4,ASREESEKLF
TRBV13,TRBJ2-7,ASSQRGGRYEQY
TRBV4-1,TRBJ2-7,ASSHLAGENYEQY
TRBV7-9,TRBJ2-7,ASSSREQGGSYEQY
TRBV2,TRBJ2-1,ASTTVWLSYNEQF
TRBV25-1,TRBJ2-3,ASSRLAGDTQY
TRBV27,TRBJ2-3,ASSFKSREPPSDTQY
TRBV7-9,TRBJ1-4,ASSLAQPGEKLF
TRBV5-1,TRBJ1-4,ASSLTGDNEKLF
TRBV29-1,TRBJ2-1,SVVRMGDPYNEQF
TRBV27,TRBJ1-2,ASSLGSVYGYT
TRBV5-1,TRBJ1-1,ASSSHWSLNTEAF
TRBV13,TRBJ2-7,ASSLGAGGYEQY
TRBV15,TRBJ2-1,ATGLGHLSSYNEQF
TRBV19,TRBJ1-2,ASSAGFQGYT
TRBV6-1,TRBJ2-7,ASSENWDYEQY
TRBV25-1,TRBJ1-6,ASSEYRSPLH
TRBV4-1,TRBJ1-1,ASSLGPNTEAF
TRBV28,TRBJ1-2,ASGSWTEDGYT
TRBV4-1,TRBJ1-2,ASSQGTGGGYGYT
TRBV14,TRBJ2-1,ASSPDPDNEQF
TRBV11-2,TRBJ2-5,ASSLVLSPQETQY
TRBV28,TRBJ2-5,ASSPPGESQETQY
TRBV28,TRBJ2-7,ASTSSGGTRAYEKY
TRBV5-6,TRBJ1-1,ASSLEGQGTGTEAF
TRBV7-9,TRBJ2-7,ASTKATGISSEQY
TRBV29-1,TRBJ2-7,SPFPDRRYEQY
TRBV15,TRBJ1-6,ATSRLPGSPLH
TRBV13,TRBJ2-7,ASSLGGTYEQY
TRBV13,TRBJ1-1,ASSPFGQGNTEAF
TRBV11-2,TRBJ2-5,ASSSSGYQETQY